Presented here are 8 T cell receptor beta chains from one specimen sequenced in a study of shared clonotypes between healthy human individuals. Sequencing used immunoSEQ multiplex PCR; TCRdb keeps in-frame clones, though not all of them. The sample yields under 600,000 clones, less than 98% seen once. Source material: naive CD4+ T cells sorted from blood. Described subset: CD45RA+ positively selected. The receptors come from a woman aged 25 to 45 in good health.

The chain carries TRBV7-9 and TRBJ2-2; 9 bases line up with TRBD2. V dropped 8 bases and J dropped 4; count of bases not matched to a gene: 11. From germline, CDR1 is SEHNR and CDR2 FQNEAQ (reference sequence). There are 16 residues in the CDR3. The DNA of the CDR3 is TGTGCCAGCTATACCCCGGGACTAGCTTTCACCGGGGAGCTGTTTTTT. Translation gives CASYTPGLAFTGELFF.

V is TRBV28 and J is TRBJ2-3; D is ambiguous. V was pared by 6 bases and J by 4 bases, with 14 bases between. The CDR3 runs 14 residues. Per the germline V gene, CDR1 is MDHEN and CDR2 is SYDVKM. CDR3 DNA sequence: TGTGCCAGCAGCCCCGGTTGGCAACCAGATACGCAGTATTTT. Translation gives CASSPGWQPDTQYF.

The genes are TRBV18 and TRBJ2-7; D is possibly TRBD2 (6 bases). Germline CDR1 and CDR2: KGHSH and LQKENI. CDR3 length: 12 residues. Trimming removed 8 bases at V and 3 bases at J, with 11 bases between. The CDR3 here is CASAPGGYEQYF. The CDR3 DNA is TGTGCCAGCGCTCCCGGGGGCTACGAGCAGTACTTC.

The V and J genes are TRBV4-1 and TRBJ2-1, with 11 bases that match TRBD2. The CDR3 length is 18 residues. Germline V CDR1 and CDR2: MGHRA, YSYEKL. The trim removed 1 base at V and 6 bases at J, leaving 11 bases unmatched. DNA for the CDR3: TGCGCCAGCAGCCAAGGGTCCCCCTCGGGACTAGCGGCCAATGAGCAGTTCTTC. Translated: CASSQGSPSGLAANEQFF.

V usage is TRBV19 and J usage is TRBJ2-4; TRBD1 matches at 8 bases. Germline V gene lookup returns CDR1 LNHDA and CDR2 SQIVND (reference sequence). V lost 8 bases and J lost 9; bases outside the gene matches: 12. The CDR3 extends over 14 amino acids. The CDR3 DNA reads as TGTGCCAGTGGCCCGACAGGGGCAGTCGGCATTCAGTACTTC. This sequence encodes CASGPTGAVGIQYF.

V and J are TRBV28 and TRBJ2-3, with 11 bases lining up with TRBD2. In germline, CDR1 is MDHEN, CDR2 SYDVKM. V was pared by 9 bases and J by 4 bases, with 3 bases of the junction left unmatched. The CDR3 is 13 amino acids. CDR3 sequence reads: CASNSGRADTQYF. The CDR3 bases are TGTGCCAGTAATAGCGGGAGGGCAGATACGCAGTATTTT.

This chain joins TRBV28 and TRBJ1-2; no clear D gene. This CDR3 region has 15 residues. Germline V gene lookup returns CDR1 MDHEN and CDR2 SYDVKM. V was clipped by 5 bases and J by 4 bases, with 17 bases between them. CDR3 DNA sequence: TGTGCCAGCAGTCCCACCGGTGAGGGTAGCTATGGCTACACCTTC. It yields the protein CASSPTGEGSYGYTF.

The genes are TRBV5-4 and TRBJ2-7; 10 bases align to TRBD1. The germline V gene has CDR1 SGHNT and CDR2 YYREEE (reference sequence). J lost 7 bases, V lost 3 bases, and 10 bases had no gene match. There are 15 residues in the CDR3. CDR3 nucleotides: TGTGCCAGCAGCTCCACCGGGACAGGGGATAGGGAGCAGTACTTC. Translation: CASSSTGTGDREQYF. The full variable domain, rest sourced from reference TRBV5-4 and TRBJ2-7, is ETGVTQSPTHLIKTRGQQVTLRCSSQSGHNTVSWYQQALGQGPQFIFQYYREEENGRGNFPPRFSGLQFPNYSSELNVNALELDDSALYLCASSSTGTGDREQYFGPGTRLTVT.